This TCR beta chain was obtained from a study of blood T cells in healthy people across ages. Study-level points and caveats: While age rose, TCR beta diversity per million T cells dropped in a roughly linear way. The study regarded diversity estimates from one million T cells as underestimates.

Comments on this clonotype: The antigen is unknown.

The CDR3 spans 14 residues. Trimming pared 3 bases from V and 2 bases from J, leaving 11 bases between. Per the germline V gene, CDR1 is SQVTM and CDR2 is ANQGSEA. Using a J-beta primer mix together with a sample-barcoded 5' primer, a second PCR was run for about 6 to 12 cycles. Each cDNA molecule was tagged by a template-switch adaptor that had 12 random nucleotides. TCRdb re-analysed the 5' RACE reads in MiXCR, keeping a single row per CDR3 protein. The data hold roughly 790,000 distinct CDR3 sequences, with 35% to 45% observed a single time. The receptor comes from an older woman in good health. Sequencing was performed on blood. V usage is TRBV29-1 and J usage is TRBJ2-1; possible D gene TRBD2, 6 bases. The CDR3 reads CSVERGVTYNEQFF. CDR3 nucleotide sequence: TGCAGCGTTGAGCGCGGGGTAACCTACAATGAGCAGTTCTTC.